The clone carrying this TCR beta chain was seen repeatedly, ten times or more. Every sequencing run produced over 180 million TCR-beta sequences that came from 15-18 subjects. TCRdb recomputed calls from the 5' RACE reads with MiXCR, one row per CDR3 protein. The sample consists of roughly 60,000 distinct CDR3 sequences, over 3.5% of them appearing once. This CDR3 is 13 amino acids long. Losses at the gene ends were 0 bases for V and 13 bases for J; bases not matched to a gene: 3. Germline V lookup: CDR1 MGHRA, CDR2 YSYEKL. The sample belongs to a study of neurological immune-mediated disorders. The clonotype comes from a woman aged 40 to 49 with multiple sclerosis. Sequenced: CD4+ T cells from blood. V and J are TRBV4-1 and TRBJ1-6; the match to TRBD1 covers 7 bases. This CDR3 is CASSQEAGGPLHF. The DNA for the CDR3 is TGCGCCAGCAGCCAAGAGGCAGGGGGGCCCCTCCACTTT.